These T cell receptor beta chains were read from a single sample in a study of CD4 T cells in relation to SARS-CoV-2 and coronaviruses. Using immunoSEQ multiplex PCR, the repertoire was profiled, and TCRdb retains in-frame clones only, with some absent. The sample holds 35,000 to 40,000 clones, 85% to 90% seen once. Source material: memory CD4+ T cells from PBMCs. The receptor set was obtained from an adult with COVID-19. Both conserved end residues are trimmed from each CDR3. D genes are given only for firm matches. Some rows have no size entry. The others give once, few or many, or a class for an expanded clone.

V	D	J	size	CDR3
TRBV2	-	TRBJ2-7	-	ASIRGASYEQY
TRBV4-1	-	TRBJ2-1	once	ASSQDRWSPSYNEQF
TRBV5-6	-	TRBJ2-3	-	ASSLKAAPSTDTQY
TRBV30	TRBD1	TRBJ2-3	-	AWSVLGQGLDTQY
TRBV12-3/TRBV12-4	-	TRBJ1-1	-	ATSGHTNTEAF
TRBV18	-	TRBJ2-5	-	ASSPLPQETQY
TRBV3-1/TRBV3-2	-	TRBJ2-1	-	ASSQEVTGSSYNEQF
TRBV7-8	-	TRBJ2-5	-	ASSLRGGVETQY
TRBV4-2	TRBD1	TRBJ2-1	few	ASSQETGDAYNEQF
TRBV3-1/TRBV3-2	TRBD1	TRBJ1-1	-	ASSPGGGRTEAF
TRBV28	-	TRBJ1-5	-	ASSLGLSNQPQH
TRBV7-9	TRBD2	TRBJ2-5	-	ASSLGTTH
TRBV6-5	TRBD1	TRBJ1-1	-	ASMFDRGWTEAF
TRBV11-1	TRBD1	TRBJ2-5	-	ASSFSDRIVETQY
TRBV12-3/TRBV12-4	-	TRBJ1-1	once	ASRKNTEAF
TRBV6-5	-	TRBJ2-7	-	ASSYLSRNGEQY
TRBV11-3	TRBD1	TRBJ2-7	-	ASSGRWDRQYEQY
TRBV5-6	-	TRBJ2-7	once	ASSFEAYEQY
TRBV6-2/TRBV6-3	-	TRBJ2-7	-	ASSYRQGFYEQY
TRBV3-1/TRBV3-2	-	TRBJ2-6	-	ASSQGPGANVLT
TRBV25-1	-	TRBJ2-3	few	ASSESGRALTDTQY
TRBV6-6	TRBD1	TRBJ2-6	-	ASWDRGSSGANVLT
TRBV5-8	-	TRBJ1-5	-	ASSPDPNQPQH
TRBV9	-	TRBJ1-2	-	ASSGVRPTPANYGYT
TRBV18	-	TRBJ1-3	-	ASSPQNSAGNTIY
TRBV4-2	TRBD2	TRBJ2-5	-	ASSQETAGGQETQY
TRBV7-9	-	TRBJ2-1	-	ASSFWGIEQF
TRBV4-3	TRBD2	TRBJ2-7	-	ASSQGASGGASRGHEQY
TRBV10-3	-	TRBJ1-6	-	AISEYGTSPLH
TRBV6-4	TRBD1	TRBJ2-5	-	ASSDPPDRGQETQY
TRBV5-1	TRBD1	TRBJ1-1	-	ASSSLGQGNTEAF
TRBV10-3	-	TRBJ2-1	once	AISSSQALGNEQF
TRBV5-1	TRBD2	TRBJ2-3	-	ASSLRGVQTDTQY
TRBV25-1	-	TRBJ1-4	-	ASSEGSVREKLF